These T cell receptor beta chains were read from a single sample in a study of control samples from healthy donors and cancer patients. The repertoire was sequenced with immunoSEQ multiplex PCR; TCRdb's copy has only in-frame clones and lacks some. This sample has over 150,000 clones, with roughly 91% found just once. Input material: blood. The receptor source for this set is a man in his late teens or twenties in good health. CDR3s include the opening cysteine and the closing phenylalanine or tryptophan. D genes are given only for firm matches. The size entry is marked missing in some rows and otherwise reads once, few, many or a size class.

j_gene: TRBJ1-6; len: 13; d_gene: TRBD1; abundance: NA; v_gene: TRBV7-3; CDR3aa: CASSPGTGQTLHF
j_gene: TRBJ2-7; len: 14; d_gene: TRBD1; abundance: NA; v_gene: TRBV6-5; CDR3aa: CASSYGDRAYEQYF
j_gene: TRBJ1-2; len: 12; d_gene: NA; abundance: NA; v_gene: TRBV25-1; CDR3aa: CASSDSLQGYTF
j_gene: TRBJ2-4; len: 16; d_gene: NA; abundance: NA; v_gene: TRBV2; CDR3aa: CASSDVGGRAKNIQYF
j_gene: TRBJ1-5; len: 16; d_gene: TRBD1; abundance: NA; v_gene: TRBV11-2; CDR3aa: CASSFLTGADNQPQHF
j_gene: TRBJ1-1; len: 15; d_gene: NA; abundance: once; v_gene: TRBV5-4; CDR3aa: CASSLPSRDTTEAFF
j_gene: TRBJ2-1; len: 15; d_gene: NA; abundance: NA; v_gene: TRBV7-2; CDR3aa: CASSFNPGLLPRQFF
j_gene: TRBJ1-6; len: 14; d_gene: NA; abundance: once; v_gene: TRBV28; CDR3aa: CASSSPRGNSPLHF
j_gene: TRBJ2-5; len: 14; d_gene: NA; abundance: NA; v_gene: TRBV12-5; CDR3aa: CASGPGPGIGTQYF
j_gene: TRBJ1-3; len: 15; d_gene: NA; abundance: NA; v_gene: TRBV6-5; CDR3aa: CASSSGLPSGNTIYF
j_gene: TRBJ1-1; len: 14; d_gene: TRBD1; abundance: once; v_gene: TRBV5-1; CDR3aa: CASSSMTGGTEAFF
j_gene: TRBJ2-7; len: 12; d_gene: TRBD1; abundance: NA; v_gene: TRBV28; CDR3aa: CASTTDRNEQYF
j_gene: TRBJ1-1; len: 12; d_gene: NA; abundance: NA; v_gene: TRBV3-1/TRBV3-2; CDR3aa: CASSQERGEAFF
j_gene: TRBJ2-2; len: 14; d_gene: TRBD1; abundance: NA; v_gene: TRBV5-4; CDR3aa: CASTDRLNTGELFF
j_gene: TRBJ1-5; len: 16; d_gene: NA; abundance: few; v_gene: TRBV28; CDR3aa: CASSLSRGLSNQPQHF
j_gene: TRBJ1-5; len: 15; d_gene: NA; abundance: NA; v_gene: TRBV4-1; CDR3aa: CASSQDETAYQPQHF
j_gene: TRBJ1-5; len: 15; d_gene: TRBD1; abundance: NA; v_gene: TRBV19; CDR3aa: CASSPGQGANQPQHF
j_gene: TRBJ1-6; len: 14; d_gene: NA; abundance: NA; v_gene: TRBV7-2; CDR3aa: CASSLGQGSSPLHF
j_gene: TRBJ1-1; len: 14; d_gene: NA; abundance: NA; v_gene: TRBV7-9; CDR3aa: CASSLQLGNTEAFF
j_gene: TRBJ2-1; len: 15; d_gene: TRBD2; abundance: NA; v_gene: TRBV5-5; CDR3aa: CASSPHSGGSNEQFF
j_gene: TRBJ1-2; len: 12; d_gene: NA; abundance: NA; v_gene: TRBV3-1/TRBV3-2; CDR3aa: CASSLGNYGYTF
j_gene: TRBJ2-1; len: 15; d_gene: NA; abundance: NA; v_gene: TRBV2; CDR3aa: CASELAGAYYNEQFF
j_gene: TRBJ2-1; len: 15; d_gene: NA; abundance: NA; v_gene: TRBV7-9; CDR3aa: CASRPGTGSYNEQFF
j_gene: TRBJ2-2; len: 13; d_gene: NA; abundance: NA; v_gene: TRBV5-1; CDR3aa: CASSSDGTGELFF
j_gene: TRBJ1-1; len: 13; d_gene: NA; abundance: NA; v_gene: TRBV10-1; CDR3aa: CASSENAYTEAFF
j_gene: TRBJ2-3; len: 15; d_gene: TRBD1; abundance: NA; v_gene: TRBV11-2; CDR3aa: CASSSRGTGADTQYF
j_gene: TRBJ2-7; len: 15; d_gene: NA; abundance: NA; v_gene: TRBV3-1/TRBV3-2; CDR3aa: CASSQGGTAHYEQYF
j_gene: TRBJ1-6; len: 15; d_gene: TRBD1; abundance: NA; v_gene: TRBV6-1; CDR3aa: CASSDRQGLDSPLHF
j_gene: TRBJ1-6; len: 13; d_gene: NA; abundance: few; v_gene: TRBV6-5; CDR3aa: CASKRGTGSPLHF
j_gene: TRBJ1-5; len: 15; d_gene: TRBD1; abundance: NA; v_gene: TRBV3-1/TRBV3-2; CDR3aa: CASSQDTGANQPQHF
j_gene: TRBJ1-4; len: 13; d_gene: NA; abundance: NA; v_gene: TRBV25-1; CDR3aa: CASSLGANEKLFF
j_gene: TRBJ2-2; len: 13; d_gene: NA; abundance: NA; v_gene: TRBV5-1; CDR3aa: CASSAQGSGELFF
j_gene: TRBJ2-1; len: 14; d_gene: TRBD1; abundance: NA; v_gene: TRBV19; CDR3aa: CASGQAFLSDEQFF
j_gene: TRBJ1-4; len: 16; d_gene: NA; abundance: once; v_gene: TRBV5-1; CDR3aa: CASSLEGRGEGEKLFF
j_gene: TRBJ1-4; len: 16; d_gene: NA; abundance: NA; v_gene: TRBV30; CDR3aa: CAWSLTTGIKGEKLFF
j_gene: TRBJ1-5; len: 13; d_gene: NA; abundance: NA; v_gene: TRBV6-5; CDR3aa: CASSFRQNQPQHF
j_gene: TRBJ2-2; len: 16; d_gene: NA; abundance: NA; v_gene: TRBV5-1; CDR3aa: CASSLSWTPRPVELFF
j_gene: TRBJ2-3; len: 15; d_gene: NA; abundance: NA; v_gene: TRBV5-6; CDR3aa: CASSFRGPLTDTQYF
j_gene: TRBJ1-3; len: 17; d_gene: TRBD1; abundance: NA; v_gene: TRBV10-2; CDR3aa: CASSEGQGDYSGNTIYF
j_gene: TRBJ1-2; len: 16; d_gene: TRBD1; abundance: NA; v_gene: TRBV29-1; CDR3aa: CSVEIRPTQGARGYTF
j_gene: TRBJ2-7; len: 19; d_gene: TRBD2; abundance: NA; v_gene: TRBV5-6; CDR3aa: CASSLGAGGADLNLGEQYF
j_gene: TRBJ1-2; len: 15; d_gene: NA; abundance: NA; v_gene: TRBV6-6; CDR3aa: CASSYSIGIGYGYTF
j_gene: TRBJ2-7; len: 17; d_gene: NA; abundance: NA; v_gene: TRBV10-3; CDR3aa: CAISESTFAKLSLEQYF
j_gene: TRBJ2-7; len: 13; d_gene: TRBD2; abundance: few; v_gene: TRBV11-3; CDR3aa: CASSVGTSGKQYF
j_gene: TRBJ1-3; len: 15; d_gene: NA; abundance: NA; v_gene: TRBV6-5; CDR3aa: CASSLNRDPYNTIYF
j_gene: TRBJ1-2; len: 11; d_gene: NA; abundance: NA; v_gene: TRBV29-1; CDR3aa: CSAGGAKGYTF
j_gene: TRBJ1-4; len: 15; d_gene: TRBD1; abundance: NA; v_gene: TRBV6-5; CDR3aa: CATFDRQGSNEKLFF
j_gene: TRBJ2-1; len: 12; d_gene: NA; abundance: NA; v_gene: TRBV5-1; CDR3aa: CASSFVGDEQFF
j_gene: TRBJ2-7; len: 14; d_gene: TRBD1; abundance: NA; v_gene: TRBV9; CDR3aa: CASSPRQGPYEQYF
j_gene: TRBJ1-5; len: 15; d_gene: NA; abundance: few; v_gene: TRBV5-1; CDR3aa: CASSWMPGDSQPQHF
j_gene: TRBJ1-6; len: 15; d_gene: TRBD1; abundance: NA; v_gene: TRBV2; CDR3aa: CASRGQSSYNSPLHF
j_gene: TRBJ1-3; len: 14; d_gene: NA; abundance: NA; v_gene: TRBV5-6; CDR3aa: CASSFGASGNTIYF
j_gene: TRBJ2-7; len: 15; d_gene: TRBD1; abundance: NA; v_gene: TRBV7-2; CDR3aa: CASSVEGAPSYEQYF